Each of the 30 T cell receptor beta chains below was sequenced from the same sample in a study of shared clonotypes between healthy human individuals. TCRdb keeps only in-frame clones here, not all; method: immunoSEQ multiplex PCR. The profile shows hundreds of thousands of clones, 90% to 95% of them singletons. Naive CD8 cells, CD45RO-negative and positively selected for CCR7, excluded terminally differentiated effector memory CD45RA+ cells. What was sequenced was naive CD8+ T cells sorted from blood. The receptors derive from a young man in good health.

The chain recombines TRBV6-5 with TRBJ1-2, with D possibly matching TRBD1 (5 bases). V was trimmed by 4 bases and J by 2 bases, leaving 14 bases between them. Germline V CDR1 and CDR2: MNHEY, SVGAGI. The CDR3 has 15 amino acids. The DNA for the CDR3 is TGTGCCAGCAGTTTAACCTCGACAGTAAACTATGGCTACACCTTC. Translated: CASSLTSTVNYGYTF.

The V call is TRBV28, the J call TRBJ1-5; unclear D gene. There are 13 residues in the CDR3. CDR1 and CDR2 (germline): MDHEN, SYDVKM. Trimming pared 6 bases from V and 3 bases from J, leaving 9 bases between. The CDR3 region is CASSLAINQPQHF. CDR3 bases: TGTGCCAGCAGCCTCGCGATCAATCAGCCCCAGCATTTT.

This sequence joins TRBV11-2 and TRBJ2-5; TRBD1 matches at 10 bases. CDR1 and CDR2 from the germline V gene are SGHAT and FQNNGV. The length of the CDR3 is 17 residues. V trimming: 0 bases; J trimming: 3 bases; junction bases outside the gene matches: 7. CDR3 sequence reads: CASSLDLWGQGKETQYF. CDR3 nucleotides: TGTGCCAGCAGCTTAGATCTGTGGGGACAGGGGAAAGAGACCCAGTACTTC.

The genes are TRBV27 and TRBJ2-1, with D tentatively TRBD1 (6 bases). Deletions cut 2 bases from V and 4 bases from J, with 9 bases between. The length of the CDR3 is 14 residues. From germline, CDR1 is MNHEY and CDR2 SMNVEV (reference sequence). CDR3 residues: CASSLGQGYNEQFF. The CDR3 DNA reads as TGTGCCAGCAGTTTAGGGCAGGGGTACAATGAGCAGTTCTTC.

This clone was detected only once. The genes are TRBV2 and TRBJ1-1; no clear D gene. The V end lost 6 bases, the J end lost 6 bases, and 8 bases lay between the germline ends. Germline V gene sequence: CDR1 SNHLY, CDR2 FYNNEI. This CDR3 comprises 11 residues. The CDR3 reads CASSTFPEAFF. The CDR3 region has the DNA TGTGCCAGCAGCACTTTCCCTGAAGCTTTCTTT.

The chain uses TRBV12-5 and TRBJ2-1; D ambiguous. The length of the CDR3 is 12 residues. Per germline, CDR1 LGHNT and CDR2 FRNRAP. Trimming pared 1 base from V and 9 bases from J, leaving 7 bases between. The CDR3 coding sequence is TGTGCTAGTGGTTTGGGACTGCCTGAGCAGTTCTTC. It yields the protein CASGLGLPEQFF.

The gene calls are TRBV29-1 and TRBJ2-5; tentative D call: TRBD2 (5 bases). Trimming removed 0 bases from V and 8 bases from J, with 19 bases in between. Germline values: CDR1 SQVTM, CDR2 ANQGSEA. This CDR3 is 15 amino acids long. CDR3 region: CSVEDLRTEDETQYF. The CDR3 nucleotides are TGCAGCGTTGAAGATCTTCGGACTGAAGACGAAACCCAGTACTTC.

The rearrangement joins TRBV6-4 to TRBJ2-2; 8 positions match TRBD1. Germline CDR1 and CDR2: MRHNA and SNTAGT. This CDR3 is 14 amino acids long. Germline trimming cut 6 bases from V and 4 bases from J; bases unmatched to any gene: 4. This CDR3 reads CASRWTGTTGELFF. CDR3 in DNA: TGTGCCAGCAGATGGACAGGGACCACCGGGGAGCTGTTTTTT.

This clone occurred once. This chain joins TRBV5-1 and TRBJ1-1; D possibly corresponds to TRBD1 (6 bases). V shed 4 bases and J shed 0 bases, with 13 bases lying between them. Germline CDR1 is SGHRS and CDR2 is YFSETQ. The CDR3 is 15 amino acids. DNA for the CDR3: TGCGCCAGCAGCCCGAAACAGGGTCTGAACACTGAAGCTTTCTTT. Translation gives CASSPKQGLNTEAFF.

The CDR3 is CSVVPSGSFTDTQYF. The DNA of the CDR3 is TGCAGCGTTGTCCCCAGCGGGAGTTTCACAGATACGCAGTATTTT. J is TRBJ2-3 and V is TRBV29-1, with 8 bases matching TRBD2. The CDR3 sequence is 15 residues long. Germline assignment: CDR1 SQVTM and CDR2 ANQGSEA. V lost 4 bases, J lost 2 bases, and 8 bases stayed unmatched.

The chain has TRBV28 and TRBJ2-1, with 13 bases lining up with TRBD2. The germline V gene encodes CDR1 MDHEN and CDR2 SYDVKM. The CDR3 has 16 amino acids. Trimming took 4 bases from V and 7 from J; bases not matched to a gene: 7. The DNA of the CDR3 is TGTGCCAGCAGTTCTCGTAGACTAGCGGGAGGAAATGAGCAGTTCTTC. It encodes CASSSRRLAGGNEQFF. Filled out from reference TRBV28 and TRBJ2-1, the complete variable domain reads DVKVTQSSRYLVKRTGEKVFLECVQDMDHENMFWYRQDPGLGLRLIYFSYDVKMKEKGDIPEGYSVSREKKERFSLILESASTNQTSMYLCASSSRRLAGGNEQFFGPGTRLTVL.

V usage is TRBV4-1 and J usage is TRBJ2-1, with TRBD2 identical over 11 bases. V lost 4 bases and J lost 8; bases outside the gene matches: 13. Germline-derived CDR1 and CDR2 are MGHRA and YSYEKL. The CDR3 has 17 residues. The CDR3 sequence: CASSRIAGGPEVDEQFF. In DNA, the CDR3 is TGCGCCAGCAGCCGTATAGCGGGAGGGCCTGAAGTCGATGAGCAGTTCTTC.

The genes are TRBV11-2 and TRBJ2-1, with a weak D call TRBD2 (6 bases). The CDR3 is made up of 15 amino acids. Looked up from germline, CDR1 is SGHAT and CDR2 is FQNNGV. Trimming left V 5 bases short and J 1 base short, with 12 bases between. CDR3 sequence reads: CASSPVGTSYNEQFF. The CDR3 coding sequence is TGTGCCAGCAGCCCCGTAGGGACTTCCTACAATGAGCAGTTCTTC.

This rearrangement joins TRBV6-6 to TRBJ2-7; D may be TRBD2 (5 bases). Trimming pared 2 bases from V and 5 bases from J, leaving 16 bases between. Germline V gene lookup returns CDR1 MNHNY and CDR2 SVGAGI (reference sequence). The CDR3 has 15 amino acids. CDR3 DNA sequence: TGTGCCAGCAGTTACCGGGGTTGGGGAGAGGACGAGCAGTACTTC. It encodes CASSYRGWGEDEQYF.

The chain joins TRBV10-3 to TRBJ2-5; D perhaps matches TRBD2 (6 bases). Germline lookup yields CDR1 ENHRY and CDR2 SYGVKD. This CDR3 comprises 15 residues. Trimming took 0 bases from V and 2 from J, leaving 10 bases between them. CDR3 coding DNA: TGTGCCATCAGTGAGTCCGGTGCGGGACAAGAGACCCAGTACTTC. Protein sequence: CAISESGAGQETQYF.

The table lists this clone with a few counts. V gene TRBV6-5 combines with J gene TRBJ1-1; the D gene is possibly TRBD1 (6 bases). The V and J ends lost 6 bases and 10 bases respectively, with 21 bases between them. The CDR3 consists of 14 residues. Germline CDR1 MNHEY, CDR2 SVGAGI. The chain's CDR3 is CASSIRTDGLGAFF. CDR3 nucleotides: TGTGCCAGCAGCATCCGGACAGATGGTCTTGGAGCTTTCTTT.

CDR3 sequence: CASSTYRGSNQPQHF. In nucleotides, the CDR3 is TGTGCCAGCAGTACATACAGGGGTAGCAATCAGCCCCAGCATTTT. This chain uses TRBV6-1 with TRBJ1-5; 7 bases are shared with TRBD1. CDR1 and CDR2 from the germline V gene are MNHNS and SASEGT. The CDR3 runs to 15 residues. The V segment lost 5 bases and the J segment 0 bases; nucleotides outside the gene matches: 4.

This chain links TRBV19 with TRBJ2-1, with D unclear. The CDR3 is 14 residues long. Trimming took 7 bases from V and 0 from J, leaving 10 bases between them. CDR1 is LNHDA and CDR2 is SQIVND in the germline V gene (reference sequence). CDR3 nucleotides: TGTGCCAGTAAGGTCGCAAGCTCCTACAATGAGCAGTTCTTC. Amino acids: CASKVASSYNEQFF.

The rearrangement joins TRBV27 to TRBJ2-3; D call uncertain. V shed 7 bases and J shed 6 bases, with 11 bases lying between them. CDR3 length: 12 residues. Germline V CDR1 and CDR2: MNHEY, SMNVEV (reference sequence). CDR3 DNA sequence: TGTGCCAGCACCCCGGTGTTTGATACGCAGTATTTT. This translates into CASTPVFDTQYF.

This clone showed up just a few times. This chain links TRBV15 with TRBJ2-1; TRBD2 matches 8 bases. Germline-derived CDR1 and CDR2 are LNHNV and YYDKDF (reference sequence). The V gene end was trimmed by 5 bases and the J gene end by 9 bases; junction bases not matched to a gene: 15. CDR3 length: 16 residues. This chain's CDR3 is CATSGGDPGGPGEQFF. Written as DNA, the CDR3 is TGTGCCACCAGCGGGGGAGACCCGGGAGGGCCCGGTGAGCAGTTCTTC.

The chain carries TRBV10-3 and TRBJ2-7; D may be TRBD2 (5 bases). Trimming removed 5 bases from V and 4 bases from J, with 12 bases in between. The CDR3 is made up of 13 amino acids. CDR1 is ENHRY and CDR2 is SYGVKD in the germline V gene. The CDR3 spells CAISSADRYEQYF. In nucleotides, the CDR3 is TGTGCCATCAGTTCAGCGGATAGGTACGAGCAGTACTTC.

This rearrangement joins TRBV7-2 to TRBJ2-3, with TRBD2 matching over 10 bases. Trimming at V came to 0 bases and at J to 5 bases, leaving 11 bases not matched to a gene. The CDR3 is made up of 18 amino acids. Per the germline V gene, CDR1 is SGHTA and CDR2 is FQGNSA. Written as DNA, the CDR3 is TGTGCCAGCAGCTTAGCCATTCGGGCTAGCGGGAGATTAGATACGCAGTATTTT. Its translation is CASSLAIRASGRLDTQYF.

The CDR3: CAISEVSVGGQTYNEQFF. Written as DNA, the CDR3 is TGTGCCATCAGTGAGGTGTCTGTTGGGGGACAGACCTACAATGAGCAGTTCTTC. The chain couples TRBV10-3 to TRBJ2-1; 7 bases line up with TRBD1. Germline values: CDR1 ENHRY, CDR2 SYGVKD. The length of the CDR3 is 18 residues. Trimming removed 2 bases from V and 2 bases from J; junction bases left unmatched: 12.

The CDR3: CASSQPWDTDEETQYF. CDR3 DNA sequence: TGTGCCAGCTCACAGCCCTGGGACACCGATGAGGAGACCCAGTACTTC. The chain couples TRBV18 to TRBJ2-5; a weak D match, TRBD1 (6 bases). Germline-derived CDR1 and CDR2 are KGHSH and LQKENI. CDR3 length: 16 amino acids. The ends were cut back, 4 bases at V and 5 bases at J, with 20 bases in the middle.

This CDR3 reads CASSSRQDNEQFF. In nucleotides, the CDR3 is TGTGCCAGCAGTTCTCGACAGGACAATGAGCAGTTCTTC. The V gene is TRBV28, the J gene TRBJ2-1; a possible D gene is TRBD1 (6 bases). The CDR3 runs to 13 residues. Looked up from germline, CDR1 is MDHEN and CDR2 is SYDVKM. V was clipped by 4 bases and J by 5 bases, with 9 bases between them.

This chain joins TRBV13 and TRBJ2-7, with D perhaps matching TRBD1 or TRBD2 (6 bases each). CDR1 and CDR2 (germline): PRHDT, FYEKMQ (reference sequence). V lost 2 bases to trimming and J lost 5 bases, with 19 bases between them. This CDR3 spans 16 amino acids. CDR3 amino acids: CASSLSTSGGDNEQYF. The CDR3 DNA reads as TGTGCCAGCAGCTTATCTACCAGCGGAGGGGACAACGAGCAGTACTTC.

The rearrangement joins TRBV7-6 to TRBJ2-1; D uncertain. This CDR3 has 12 amino acids. CDR1 and CDR2 from the germline V gene are SGHVS and FNYEAQ. V was shortened by 5 bases and J by 6 bases, with 8 bases between the two germline ends. For the CDR3, the DNA is TGTGCCAGCAGCGATGTAAGCAATGAGCAGTTCTTC. It yields the protein CASSDVSNEQFF.

The V call is TRBV9, the J call TRBJ2-1; possibly TRBD1 for D (6 bases). Germline CDR1 and CDR2: SGDLS and YYNGEE. The CDR3 is 15 amino acids. V lost 3 bases, J lost 3 bases, and 13 bases lay in between. CDR3 loop: CASSARDKDYNEQFF. The CDR3 DNA is TGTGCCAGCAGCGCTCGGGACAAAGACTACAATGAGCAGTTCTTC. The whole variable domain, filled in from reference TRBV9 and TRBJ2-1, reads DSGVTQTPKHLITATGQRVTLRCSPRSGDLSVYWYQQSLDQGLQFLIQYYNGEERAKGNILERFSAQQFPDLHSELNLSSLELGDSALYFCASSARDKDYNEQFFGPGTRLTVL.

The chain links TRBV5-8 to TRBJ1-4, with TRBD1 matching over 12 bases. The J segment lost 7 bases and the V segment lost 1 base, leaving 8 bases of the junction unmatched. CDR3 size: 17 residues. Germline V CDR1 and CDR2: SGHTS, YDEGEE. CDR3 nucleotides: TGTGCCAGCAGCTTGTACGGGACAGGGGGCTTGGGTGAAAAACTGTTTTTT. Its protein is CASSLYGTGGLGEKLFF.

V is TRBV7-9 and J is TRBJ2-5; D is unresolved. Germline V gene data show CDR1 as SEHNR and CDR2 as FQNEAQ (reference sequence). Deletions cut 5 bases from V and 2 bases from J, with 18 bases between. The CDR3 runs 16 residues. The CDR3 loop is CASSHRGSGFQETQYF. The DNA for the CDR3 is TGTGCCAGCAGCCATAGAGGTTCAGGCTTTCAAGAGACCCAGTACTTC.